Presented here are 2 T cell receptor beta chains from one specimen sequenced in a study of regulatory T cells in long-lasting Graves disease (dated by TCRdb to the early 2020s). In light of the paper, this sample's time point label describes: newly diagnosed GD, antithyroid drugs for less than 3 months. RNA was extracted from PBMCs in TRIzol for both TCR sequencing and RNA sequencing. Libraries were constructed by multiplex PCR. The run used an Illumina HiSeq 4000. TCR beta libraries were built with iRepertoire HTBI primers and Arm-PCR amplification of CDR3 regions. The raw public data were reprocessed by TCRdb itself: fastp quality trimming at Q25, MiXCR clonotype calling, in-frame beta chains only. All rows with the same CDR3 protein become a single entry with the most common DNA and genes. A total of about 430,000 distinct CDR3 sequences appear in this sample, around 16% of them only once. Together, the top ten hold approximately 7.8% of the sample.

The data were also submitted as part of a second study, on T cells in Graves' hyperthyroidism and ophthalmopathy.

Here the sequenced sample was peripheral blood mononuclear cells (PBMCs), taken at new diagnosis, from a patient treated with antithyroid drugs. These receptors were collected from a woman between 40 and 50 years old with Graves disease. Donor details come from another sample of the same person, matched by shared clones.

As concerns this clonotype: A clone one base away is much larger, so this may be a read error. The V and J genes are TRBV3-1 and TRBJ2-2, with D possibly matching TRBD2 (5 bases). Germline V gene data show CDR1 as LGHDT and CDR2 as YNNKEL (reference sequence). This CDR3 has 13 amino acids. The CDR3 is CASSQDSLRELCF. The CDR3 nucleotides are TGTGCCAGCAGCCAAGATAGTTTAAGGGAGCTGTGTTTT.

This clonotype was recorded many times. The CDR3 DNA reads as TGTGCCAGCAGTTCAAGCCTTAAGGGGGACACTGAAGCTTTCTTT. Protein product: CASSSSLKGDTEAFF. This rearrangement joins TRBV27 to TRBJ1-1, with D tentatively TRBD1 (6 bases). The V end was cut by 4 bases, the J end by 3 bases, with 15 bases between. There are 15 residues in the CDR3. The germline CDR1 and CDR2 sequences are MNHEY and SMNVEV (reference sequence).